A selection of T cell receptor beta chains follows, all from one sample in a study of cytomegalovirus exposure and HLA in healthy donors. TCRdb keeps only in-frame clones here, not all; method: immunoSEQ multiplex PCR. In the table there are about 250,000 clones, around two thirds of which are singletons. The source material was PBMCs. The origin of the receptors is a female donor in good health and CMV-seronegative. CDR3s include the opening cysteine and the closing phenylalanine or tryptophan. The D gene is left open where the match is weak. Clone size appears in some rows only: once, few, many, or a class for an expanded clone.

TRBJ2-1,TRBD2,.,TRBV7-9,TGTGCCAGCACCGGGGGGACCCTCTCCTACAATGAGCAGTTCTTC,CASTGGTLSYNEQFF
TRBJ2-5,TRBD1,.,TRBV7-9,TGTGCCAGCAGCTTAAGGGGGCCCGCGGGTCAAGAGACCCAGTACTTC,CASSLRGPAGQETQYF
TRBJ2-4,TRBD1,.,TRBV4-1,TGCGCCAGCAGCCCGATCTTAACAGGGGGTGCGGGCATTCAGTACTTC,CASSPILTGGAGIQYF
TRBJ2-3,.,.,TRBV10-1,TGCGCCAGCAGTGAACAGTTCACAGATACGCAGTATTTT,CASSEQFTDTQYF
TRBJ2-7,TRBD2,.,TRBV7-2,TGTGCCAGCAGCCAGGGGTCAGCGGGAGTCTGGGGCCAGCAGTACTTC,CASSQGSAGVWGQQYF
TRBJ2-2,.,.,TRBV13,TGTGCCAGCACCCCCGGGAACACCGGGGAGCTGTTTTTT,CASTPGNTGELFF
TRBJ2-7,.,.,TRBV27,TGTGCCAGGAGAGAGAGCTCCTACGAGCAGTACTTC,CARRESSYEQYF
TRBJ2-1,TRBD2,.,TRBV15,TGTGCCACCAGCCTAGCGGGAGGGCCTTCATACAATGAGCAGTTCTTC,CATSLAGGPSYNEQFF
TRBJ2-1,.,.,TRBV9,TGTGCCAGCAGCGCAACCCTAGAGCCTGAGCAGTTCTTC,CASSATLEPEQFF
TRBJ2-1,.,.,TRBV29-1,TGCAGCGTTGGCAGCTCCTACAATGAGCAGTTCTTC,CSVGSSYNEQFF
TRBJ2-2,.,few,TRBV27,TGTGCCAGCAGCCGCCAGGGAACGAACACCGGGGAGCTGTTTTTT,CASSRQGTNTGELFF
TRBJ2-1,.,.,TRBV9,TGTGCCAGCAGCGTAGGTGGGAGTTTGTACAATGAGCAGTTCTTC,CASSVGGSLYNEQFF
TRBJ2-7,.,few,TRBV11-2,TGTGCCAGCAGCTTTAGTCCAGGTGTCCTCGAGCAGTACTTC,CASSFSPGVLEQYF
TRBJ2-7,.,.,TRBV15,TGTGCCACCAGCAGAGAGTCGGTACTTAGCTCCTACGAGCAGTACTTC,CATSRESVLSSYEQYF
TRBJ2-2,TRBD1,.,TRBV6-1,TGTGCCATTTACAGGGGAACCGGGGAGCTGTTTTTT,CAIYRGTGELFF
TRBJ1-1,.,.,TRBV28,TGTGCCACCCAGGCCCCGTTAGGGGCCCGTGAAGCTTTCTTT,CATQAPLGAREAFF
TRBJ2-1,TRBD1,.,TRBV2,TGTGCCAGCACGCAGGGGGCGCTGATTGAGCAGTTCTTC,CASTQGALIEQFF
TRBJ2-7,.,.,TRBV7-9,TGTGCCAGCAGCTTGCCTGATTCCGGGGGCGAGCAGTACTTC,CASSLPDSGGEQYF
TRBJ2-7,TRBD1,.,TRBV6-6,TGTGCCAGCAGCCGGGACAGCAGCTCCTACGAGCAGTACTTC,CASSRDSSSYEQYF
TRBJ2-7,.,.,TRBV6-1,TGTGCCAGCAGTGTCATGCACAGGTCCTACGAGCAGTACTTC,CASSVMHRSYEQYF
TRBJ1-3,.,once,TRBV7-2,TGTGCCAGCAGCTTAGAGGGGCGAGGAAACACCATATATTTT,CASSLEGRGNTIYF
TRBJ1-1,.,.,TRBV5-1,TGCGCCAGCAGCTCGAAAGGAGCTGAAGCTTTCTTT,CASSSKGAEAFF
TRBJ1-3,.,.,TRBV11-2,TGTGCCAGCAGCTCGCGGTGGGCTGGAAACACCATATATTTT,CASSSRWAGNTIYF